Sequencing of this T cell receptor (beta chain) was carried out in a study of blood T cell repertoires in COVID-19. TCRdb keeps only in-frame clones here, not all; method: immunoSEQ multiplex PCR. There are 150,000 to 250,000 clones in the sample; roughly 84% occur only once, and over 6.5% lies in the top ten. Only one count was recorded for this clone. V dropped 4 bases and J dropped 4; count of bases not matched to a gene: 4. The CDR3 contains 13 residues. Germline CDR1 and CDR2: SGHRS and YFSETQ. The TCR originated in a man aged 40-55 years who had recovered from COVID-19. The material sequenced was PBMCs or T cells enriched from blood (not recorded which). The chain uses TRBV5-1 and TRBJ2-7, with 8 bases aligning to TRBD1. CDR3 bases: TGCGCCAGCAGCCCGGACAGGGCTTACGAGCAGTACTTC. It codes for CASSPDRAYEQYF.